Listed here is a single T cell receptor (beta chain). Its antigen specificity is not known. Per-base qualities were not stored, and no clone one base away is much larger. From the cysteine up to the phenylalanine, the CDR3 has a length of 13 residues. Only the CDR3 DNA is retained, 39 bases long and in frame from the first base. V is cut by 6 bases and J by 5 bases, and the space between the germline ends is 11 bases. Looking up the germline V gene yields CDR1 SNHLY and CDR2 FYNNEI. The sample originates from a study of T cells in tuberculosis (dated by TCRdb to the late 2010s). Some background on the complete study: To characterize T cells specific for the mycobacterial lipid antigen glucose monomycolate (GMM), the study used CD1B tetramers together with high-throughput TCR immunosequencing. With ten people per group, a South African clinical cohort compared IGRA-negative adolescents, IGRA-positive adolescents with latent tuberculosis, and adults with active tuberculosis. PBMC from patients with active tuberculosis were archived either before the start of standard anti-tuberculosis treatment or within 7 days of starting that treatment.

TCR libraries were generated with the immunoSEQ multiplex PCR assay, using TCR-beta and/or TCR-alpha/delta assays for each sample. The Illumina high-throughput platform was used to sequence the amplified TCR libraries. The original pipeline was this. Clustering and dimensionality reduction relied on pairwise TCRdist distances among GMM-specific receptors from T cells that were either sorted ex vivo or expanded in vitro. Each clinical repertoire was scored by mean NN-distance, the average TCRdist to the nearest 10% of tetramer-positive reference sequences. GEM TCR motif frequency was calculated as the fraction of unique TCRs that matched known GEM sequences by V/J usage and CDR3 length. Active tuberculosis was classified by linear discriminant analysis with leave-one-out cross-validation, implemented in scikit-learn. As stored in TCRdb, this immuneACCESS dataset retains in-frame rearrangements with V and J assigned. A fraction of the clones does not appear; measured against another copy, unresolved V genes explain less than half of the discrepancy, and the remainder lacks a known reason. D and trimming come from the DNA, and the V and J calls and clone size come from that table. This sample is represented by 29,000 or so clones; 90% to 95% of them were singletons. 5.5% to 8% of the sample goes to the ten largest clones.

Broad study findings and their caveats: Smaller mean NN-distances to GMM-specific TCRs were observed in active tuberculosis TCR-alpha repertoires than in IGRA-negative controls, suggesting clonal expansion of GMM-specific TCRs. An accuracy of 85% to 90% (AUROC approximately 0.93) was reached by a classifier using the diverse GMM-specific repertoire, compared with about 70% accuracy when GEM motif frequencies were used. Which clinical samples got chosen depended on the availability of cryopreserved specimens, and the active tuberculosis cases were adults, whereas the controls were adolescents. Smaller NN-distances were partly driven by shorter CDR3-alpha lengths in active tuberculosis patients, and statistical significance was not reached for the TCR-beta difference.

What this sample's time point label stands for: new active TB diagnosis, blood taken before or within 7 days of starting treatment. The active tuberculosis patients were newly diagnosed, HIV-seronegative South African adults aged 18 years or older. Confirmation of active tuberculosis came from positive sputum smear microscopy and/or a positive M. tuberculosis culture. Immunosequencing was performed on unsorted cryopreserved PBMC and covered roughly 100,000 T cells per clinical donor on average. The sample in question was PBMCs, obtained at tuberculosis diagnosis. This TCR was sampled from an adult with tuberculosis. The rearranged segments are TRBV2 and TRBJ1-5; TRBD1 might be the D gene, on 5 matching bases. Here is the DNA: TGTGCCAGCAGCGGGACTATCTATCAGCCCCAGCATTTT. This is translated as CASSGTIYQPQHF.